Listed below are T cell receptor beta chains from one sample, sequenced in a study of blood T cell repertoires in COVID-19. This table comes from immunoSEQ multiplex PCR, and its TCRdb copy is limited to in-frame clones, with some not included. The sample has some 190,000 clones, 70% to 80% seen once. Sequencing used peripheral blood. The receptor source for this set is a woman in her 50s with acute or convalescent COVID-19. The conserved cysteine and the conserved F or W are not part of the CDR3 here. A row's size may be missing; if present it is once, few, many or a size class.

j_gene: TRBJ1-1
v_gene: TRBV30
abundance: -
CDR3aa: AWTRTVQAF

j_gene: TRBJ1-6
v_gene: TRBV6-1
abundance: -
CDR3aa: ASSQAGALH

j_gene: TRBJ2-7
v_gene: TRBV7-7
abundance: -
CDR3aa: ASSQHLLANEQY

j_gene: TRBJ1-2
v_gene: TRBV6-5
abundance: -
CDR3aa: ASSRGANYGYT

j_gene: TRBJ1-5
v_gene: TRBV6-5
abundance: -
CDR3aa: ASSNQGSGPQH

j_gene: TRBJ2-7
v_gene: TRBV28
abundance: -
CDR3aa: ASSFLAGGHEQY

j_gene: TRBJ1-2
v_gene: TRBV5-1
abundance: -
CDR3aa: ASSFQGMDGYT

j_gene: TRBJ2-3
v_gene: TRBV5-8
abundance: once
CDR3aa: ASSLGQGDTDTQY

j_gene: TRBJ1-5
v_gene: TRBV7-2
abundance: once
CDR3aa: ASSSGQFSNQPQH

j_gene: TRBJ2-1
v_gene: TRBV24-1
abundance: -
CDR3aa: ATQGRVVYNEQF